This T cell receptor beta chain came from a study of shared clonotypes between healthy human individuals. About the research overall: Used for every donor were three CD4 naive, three CD4 memory, two CD8 naive and one CD8 memory plate.

Several immunoSEQ plates held equal portions of the genomic DNA taken from each subset. Sequenced by immunoSEQ multiplex PCR; TCRdb stores in-frame clones only, minus some. This table has more than 2,000,000 clones, around nine tenths appearing once. The length of the CDR3 is 16 residues. Germline lookup yields CDR1 MNHEY and CDR2 SVGAGI. Trimming took 1 base from V and 6 from J; bases not matched to a gene: 6. Concerning this clone itself: The antigen is unknown.

Points from the study as a whole: It was the few donors that limited the genetic and exposure-history diversity represented.

The TCR sequence derives from a man aged 18-30 years in good health. Sequencing input: naive CD4+ T cells sorted from blood. Stated subset: CD45RA+ positively selected. The V gene is TRBV6-5, the J gene TRBJ2-2; 9 positions match TRBD2. CDR3 in DNA: TGTGCCAGCAGTTACTTGGCGGGAGGGCCCTCCGGGGAGCTGTTTTTT. This gives the protein CASSYLAGGPSGELFF.